Each of the 30 T cell receptor beta chains below was sequenced from the same sample in a study of metastatic and nonmetastatic thyroid tumors. TCRdb reprocessed the PCR reads using MiXCR. The sample yields about 40,000 clones, less than 20% seen once. Until they underwent thyroid surgery, no patient had received any treatment. The sequenced material came from tumor tissue. All receptors derive from a female donor with papillary thyroid cancer or a benign thyroid nodule (not recorded which). Some clones in this sample may be carry-over from other donors' samples.

J is TRBJ1-1 and V is TRBV20-1, with TRBD1 matching over 9 bases. This CDR3 has 13 residues. Trimming at V came to 6 bases and at J to 4 bases, leaving 6 bases not matched to a gene. Germline CDR1 DFQATT, CDR2 SNEGSKA (reference sequence). Here the CDR3 DNA reads TGCAGTGCAGAGGGACAGGGATCCACTGAAGCTTTCTTT. Its protein product is CSAEGQGSTEAFF.

This clone occurred many times. The chain links TRBV20-1 to TRBJ2-1; 7 nucleotides line up with TRBD2. The CDR3 extends over 19 amino acids. J gave up 1 base and V 5 bases, and 20 bases lay outside the gene matches. The germline V gene has CDR1 DFQATT and CDR2 SNEGSKA (reference sequence). CDR3 sequence (DNA): TGCAGTGCTGGACCTAATATAATGAGCGGGAACGTTTCCTACAATGAGCAGTTCTTC. Protein sequence: CSAGPNIMSGNVSYNEQFF.

This clone was recorded at least ten times. A much larger clone differs from this one at a single base, so this may be a read error. This chain connects TRBV7-6 to TRBJ2-7; unclear D gene. The CDR3 runs 12 residues. Germline V lookup: CDR1 SGHVS, CDR2 FNYEAQ. As DNA, the CDR3 is TGTACCAGCAGCTCGGCAGGCAACGAGCAGTACTTC. Residues: CTSSSAGNEQYF.

The chain links TRBV6-1 to TRBJ2-1; D tentatively reads TRBD1 or TRBD2 (6 bases each). Germline V lookup: CDR1 MNHNS, CDR2 SASEGT. The CDR3 runs to 17 residues. V was pared by 0 bases and J by 6 bases, with 18 bases between. CDR3 in DNA: TGTGCCAGCAGTGAAGCGCGAGGGGGGACGTCTGGCAATGAGCAGTTCTTC. It encodes CASSEARGGTSGNEQFF.

This clone was recorded at least ten times. This chain joins TRBV9 and TRBJ1-3; D is unclear. V lost 4 bases to trimming and J lost 3 bases, with 8 bases between them. From germline, CDR1 is SGDLS and CDR2 YYNGEE. The length of the CDR3 is 13 residues. In nucleotides, the CDR3 is TGTGCCAGCAGCCCACGGGGTGGAAACACCATATATTTT. Translated: CASSPRGGNTIYF. Full variable domain (remainder filled in from reference TRBV9 and TRBJ1-3): DSGVTQTPKHLITATGQRVTLRCSPRSGDLSVYWYQQSLDQGLQFLIQYYNGEERAKGNILERFSAQQFPDLHSELNLSSLELGDSALYFCASSPRGGNTIYFGEGSWLTVV.

This clone was seen repeatedly, ten times or more. This sequence may be a read error, since a much larger clone differs from it by one base. V usage is TRBV6-6 and J usage is TRBJ1-3; 8 bases line up with TRBD1. With V trimmed by 2 bases and J by 0 bases, 3 bases remained unmatched. This CDR3 comprises 16 residues. Looked up from germline, CDR1 is MNHNY and CDR2 is SVGAGI (reference sequence). Here the CDR3 DNA reads TGTGCCAGCAGTTACCCAACAGGGGGCTCTGGAAACACCATATATTTT. Translated: CASSYPTGGSGNTIYF.

Concerning this clone itself: A much larger clone differs from this one at a single base, so this may be a read error. This sequence joins TRBV11-3 and TRBJ2-5; 11 nucleotides agree with TRBD1. Germline CDR1 is SGHNT and CDR2 is YENEEA. CDR3 length: 15 residues. For the CDR3, the DNA is TGTGCCATCAGCTTAGGGGACAGGGGGCAAGAGACCCAGTACTTC. It translates to CAISLGDRGQETQYF. Full variable domain (missing parts from reference TRBV11-3 and TRBJ2-5): EAGVVQSPRYKIIEKKQPVAFWCNPISGHNTLYWYLQNLGQGPELLIRYENEEAVDDSQLPKDRFSAERLKGVDSTLKIQPAELGDSAVYLCAISLGDRGQETQYFGPGTRLLVL.

To note about this clone: One end of the junction is discordant with germline, which a read error may explain. The chain links TRBV7-8 to TRBJ2-6; TRBD2 agrees at 7 bases. This CDR3 spans 11 amino acids. The germline CDR1 and CDR2 sequences are SGHVS and FQNEAQ. The CDR3 is CASSSPGTNRF. CDR3 sequence (DNA): TGTGCCAGCAGCTCCCCAGGGACTAACCGTTTC.

This clone was recorded at least ten times. The CDR3 region has the DNA TGTGCCAGCAGCCTACCGGTGGCGAACACTGAAGCTTTCTTT. This gives the protein CASSLPVANTEAFF. The rearrangement uses TRBV7-2 and TRBJ1-1; unclear D gene. V lost 5 bases to trimming and J lost 1 base, with 11 bases between them. CDR1 is SGHTA, CDR2 FQGNSA, per germline. The CDR3 contains 14 residues.

This clone was seen ten or more times. This sequence joins TRBV27 and TRBJ2-1; D remains unclear. This CDR3 is 15 amino acids long. The ends were cut back, 4 bases at V and 2 bases at J, with 12 bases in the middle. Germline CDR1 reads MNHEY; CDR2 reads SMNVEV (reference sequence). The CDR3: CASSSPRFTYNEQFF. CDR3 coding DNA: TGTGCCAGCAGTTCTCCCCGGTTTACCTACAATGAGCAGTTCTTC.

This clone was counted at least ten times. CDR3 nucleotides: TGTGCCAGCACTTTCGGAGGAAATACGCAGTATTTT. Protein product: CASTFGGNTQYF. The V gene is TRBV12-3 or TRBV12-4, the J gene TRBJ2-3; TRBD2 is a possible D gene (5 bases). V lost 7 bases and J lost 7, with 12 bases in between. The CDR3 spans 12 residues.

This clone is a singleton in its sample. A much larger clone differs from this one at a single base, so this may be a read error. V and J are TRBV13 and TRBJ2-1, with 7 bases fitting TRBD2. J lost 7 bases, V lost 5 bases, and 17 bases had no gene match. The CDR3 is made up of 17 amino acids. Germline values: CDR1 PRHDT, CDR2 FYEKMQ (reference sequence). The CDR3 DNA sequence: TGTGCCAGCAGCCAGAAATTCGTGGCTAGCGGAGGGAATGAGCAGTTCTTC. It is translated as CASSQKFVASGGNEQFF.

This clone was found many times. The V gene is TRBV3-1, the J gene TRBJ1-6, with D uncertain. The V end lost 0 bases, the J end lost 10 bases, and 7 bases lay between the germline ends. Germline assignment: CDR1 LGHDT and CDR2 YNNKEL (reference sequence). The CDR3 sequence is 13 residues long. This chain's CDR3 is CASSQDFASPLHF. The CDR3 DNA follows: TGTGCCAGCAGCCAAGATTTCGCGTCACCCCTCCACTTT.

This clone has at least ten counts. This chain joins TRBV12-3 or TRBV12-4 and TRBJ2-2; D uncertain. Trimming stripped 6 bases from V and 1 base from J, with 0 bases between. This CDR3 is 11 amino acids long. For the CDR3, the DNA is TGTGCCAGCAGGAACACCGGGGAGCTGTTTTTT. Protein sequence: CASRNTGELFF.

Regarding this clone: Sequence at one end of the junction differs from germline and may be a read error. V and J are TRBV11-2 and TRBJ2-1, with 9 bases fitting TRBD2. Germline V gives CDR1 SGHAT, CDR2 FQNNGV. The CDR3 sequence is 13 residues long. The CDR3, as DNA: TGTGCAAGCAGCTTAGCGGGAGTCAATGAGCAGTTCTTC. Its translation: CASSLAGVNEQFF. The whole variable domain, remainder taken from reference TRBV11-2 and TRBJ2-1, is EAGVAQSPRYKIIEKRQSVAFWCNPISGHATLYWYQQILGQGPKLLIQFQNNGVVDDSQLPKDRFSAERLKGVDSTLKIQPAKLEDSAVYLCASSLAGVNEQFFGPGTRLTVL.

This clone appeared many times. A read error may explain this, as a much larger clone is one base away. This same CDR3 is encoded by further DNA sequences in the sample. The rearrangement links TRBV6-5 to TRBJ1-1, with D unclear. Germline values: CDR1 MNHEY, CDR2 SVGAGI. Trimming shortened V by 0 bases and J by 0 bases, and 11 bases separated the two germline ends. The CDR3 totals 16 residues. The DNA for the CDR3 is TGTGCCAGCAGTTACTCCTGGGGTTCCATGAACACTGAAGCTTTCTTT. Translating it yields CASSYSWGSMNTEAFF.

This clone was seen at least ten times. The CDR3 sequence is CASSRGQGYTEAFF. The CDR3 nucleotides read TGTGCCAGTAGTAGGGGACAGGGCTACACTGAAGCTTTCTTT. This chain uses TRBV19 with TRBJ1-1; 9 bases line up with TRBD1. This CDR3 has 14 amino acids. Germline CDR1 LNHDA, CDR2 SQIVND (reference sequence). Trimming at V came to 4 bases and at J to 3 bases, leaving 3 bases not matched to a gene.

In its sample, this clone was seen a few times. A much larger clone differs from this one at a single base, so this may be a read error. V gene TRBV5-1 combines with J gene TRBJ2-1; 12 bases align to TRBD2. Germline V CDR1 and CDR2: SGHRS, YFSETQ. The CDR3 sequence is 15 residues long. J was trimmed by 6 bases and V by 4 bases; bases with no gene match: 5. CDR3 protein: CASSRLAGECNEQFF. As DNA, the CDR3 is TGCGCCAGCAGCAGACTAGCGGGAGAGTGCAATGAGCAGTTCTTC.

Many counts were recorded for this clone. The V call is TRBV2, the J call TRBJ1-2, with D perhaps TRBD1 (5 bases). Trimming cost V 4 bases and J 4 bases, with 13 bases left between them. Germline assignment: CDR1 SNHLY and CDR2 FYNNEI. The CDR3 loop spans 14 amino acids. The CDR3 DNA reads as TGTGCCAGCAGTGGGGGCGGATTTATCTATGGCTACACCTTC. Translation: CASSGGGFIYGYTF.

This clone was picked up many times. The chain links TRBV6-2 or TRBV6-3 to TRBJ2-1; 9 nucleotides match TRBD2. This CDR3 is built from 16 residues. Germline V gives CDR1 MNHEY, CDR2 SVGEGT. J lost 2 bases, V lost 6 bases, and 8 bases had no gene match. CDR3 protein: CASSDPSGTPYNEQFF. CDR3 in DNA: TGTGCCAGCAGCGATCCTAGCGGGACCCCCTACAATGAGCAGTTCTTC.

This clone has at least ten counts. The V call is TRBV3-1, the J call TRBJ2-1; D call uncertain. Between the trimmed V and J ends, which lost 8 bases and 7 bases, there was a span of 12 bases. This CDR3 has 12 amino acids. CDR1 and CDR2 from the germline V gene are LGHDT and YNNKEL (reference sequence). In nucleotides, the CDR3 is TGTGCCAGCCAAAATAGCAGGAATGAGCAGTTCTTC. Translated, it gives CASQNSRNEQFF.

This clone has at least ten counts. This chain joins TRBV27 and TRBJ1-4; D is uncertain. Germline V gene lookup returns CDR1 MNHEY and CDR2 SMNVEV (reference sequence). V was shortened by 3 bases and J by 0 bases, with 8 bases between the two germline ends. This CDR3 is 15 amino acids long. The CDR3 loop is CASSFSGATNEKLFF. The CDR3 DNA reads TGTGCCAGCAGTTTTTCCGGAGCAACTAATGAAAAACTGTTTTTT. The whole variable domain, filled in from reference TRBV27 and TRBJ1-4, reads EAQVTQNPRYLITVTGKKLTVTCSQNMNHEYMSWYRQDPGLGLRQIYYSMNVEVTDKGDVPEGYKVSRKEKRNFPLILESPSPNQTSLYFCASSFSGATNEKLFFGSGTQLSVL.

This clone was counted ten times or more. The genes are TRBV12-3 or TRBV12-4 and TRBJ1-3; no firm D call. CDR3 length: 12 amino acids. The V end lost 6 bases, the J end lost 2 bases, and 5 bases lay between the germline ends. CDR3 coding DNA: TGTGCCAGCAGGCGTCCTGGAAACACCATATATTTT. This codes for CASRRPGNTIYF.

This clone appeared a few times. This may arise from a read error, as a much more abundant clone is one base away. CDR3 region: CSVDPVQGVLTF. In nucleotides, the CDR3 is TGCAGCGTCGACCCGGTACAGGGGGTCCTGACTTTC. The genes are TRBV29-1 and TRBJ2-6; 7 positions agree with TRBD1. The J segment lost 13 bases and the V segment lost 6 bases, leaving 9 bases of the junction unmatched. This CDR3 spans 12 amino acids. CDR1 is SQVTM and CDR2 is ANQGSEA in the germline V gene.

This clone was seen many times. The chain links TRBV9 to TRBJ1-6, with D hard to call. V lost 2 bases, J lost 4 bases, and 13 bases lay in between. The CDR3 runs to 16 residues. Germline V lookup: CDR1 SGDLS, CDR2 YYNGEE. CDR3 DNA sequence: TGTGCCAGCAGCGTCACACCCAACGGGTATAATTCACCCCTCCACTTT. It is translated as CASSVTPNGYNSPLHF. Drawing the rest from reference TRBV9 and TRBJ1-6, the complete variable domain is DSGVTQTPKHLITATGQRVTLRCSPRSGDLSVYWYQQSLDQGLQFLIQYYNGEERAKGNILERFSAQQFPDLHSELNLSSLELGDSALYFCASSVTPNGYNSPLHFGNGTRLTVT.

This clone was observed at least ten times. The chain carries TRBV7-8 and TRBJ2-3; 9 nucleotides match TRBD2. V shed 1 base and J 4 bases; nucleotides not matched to a gene: 3. The germline V gene has CDR1 SGHVS and CDR2 FQNEAQ. The length of the CDR3 is 15 residues. The CDR3 DNA is TGTGCCAGCAGCTTAGGCGGGAGGGCCGCAGATACGCAGTATTTT. Translation gives CASSLGGRAADTQYF.

This clone occurred many times. This chain joins TRBV10-2 and TRBJ2-5, with D perhaps matching TRBD2 (5 bases). Deletions cut 0 bases from V and 13 bases from J, with 15 bases between. Germline assignment: CDR1 WSHSY and CDR2 SAAADI. The CDR3 loop spans 13 amino acids. The DNA of the CDR3 is TGCGCCAGCAGTGAGTCTTTTATGGGGAGTCGGTACTTC. This sequence encodes CASSESFMGSRYF.

Ten or more counts support this clone. This chain uses TRBV20-1 with TRBJ1-5, with unresolved D. This CDR3 is built from 18 residues. Trimming took 4 bases from V and 0 from J, leaving 22 bases between them. Germline assignment: CDR1 DFQATT and CDR2 SNEGSKA (reference sequence). CDR3 amino acids: CSANVRGVSGVSNQPQHF. CDR3 in DNA: TGCAGTGCTAATGTCCGGGGAGTCAGCGGGGTTAGCAATCAGCCCCAGCATTTT.

This clone was recorded many times. This chain connects TRBV7-2 to TRBJ2-2; the D is unclear. The CDR3 length is 15 residues. Trimming cost V 1 base and J 4 bases, with 10 bases left between them. Per germline, CDR1 SGHTA and CDR2 FQGNSA. CDR3 sequence: CASSLGHPGTGELFF. CDR3 nucleotides: TGTGCCAGCAGCTTAGGCCACCCGGGCACCGGGGAGCTGTTTTTT.

This clone has ten or more counts. V and J are TRBV29-1 and TRBJ1-5; D uncertain. V lost 7 bases and J 2 bases, leaving 15 bases between the germline ends. CDR3 length equals 14 residues. Germline V gene sequence: CDR1 SQVTM, CDR2 ANQGSEA. The DNA of the CDR3 is TGCAGCGCGGGCGAGGTAGAGGGCAATCAGCCCCAGCATTTT. It translates to CSAGEVEGNQPQHF.